The rows below give T cell receptor beta chains drawn from one sample of a study of early T cells in non-severe SARS-CoV-2 infection. TCRdb fed the 5' RACE reads into MiXCR, producing one record per CDR3 protein. The table has some 30,000 distinct CDR3 sequences, 5.5% to 7% seen once. Specimen: whole blood. The receptors were sampled from an adult who was a healthcare worker with PCR-confirmed SARS-CoV-2 infection or an uninfected control (not recorded which). Each CDR3 is given with its conserved first and last residue. Each record gives: V gene, D gene, J gene, clone size, CDR3 DNA, CDR3 protein. The D gene is left open where the match is weak. Expanded clones are given a class, and other clones once, few, many or no size at all.

TRBV2	TRBD1	TRBJ1-5	many	TGTGCCAGCAGAGCCGGACAGGACGGTCAGCCCCAGCATTTT	CASRAGQDGQPQHF
TRBV15	-	TRBJ2-3	many	TGTGCCACCAGCAGAGATTATCGTAGCACAGATACGCAGTATTTT	CATSRDYRSTDTQYF
TRBV10-3	TRBD1	TRBJ2-1	-	TGTGCCATCAGCCTAGACAGGGCGCCCAATGAGCAGTTCTTC	CAISLDRAPNEQFF
TRBV5-1	TRBD1	TRBJ2-2	-	TGCGCCAGCACCTTCCCCAGGACAGGGTACACCGGGGAGCTGTTTTTT	CASTFPRTGYTGELFF
TRBV6-2/TRBV6-3	TRBD1	TRBJ1-1	few	TGTGCCAGCAGGCCCCGGGAACAGGGGGCTTTCTTT	CASRPREQGAFF
TRBV6-4	-	TRBJ2-2	many	TGTGCCAGCAGTCCTGACACCACCGGGGAGCTGTTTTTT	CASSPDTTGELFF
TRBV7-5	-	TRBJ2-2	many	-	CISVSEALAGTGKSNTGELFF
TRBV7-6	TRBD1	TRBJ2-7	many	TGTGCCAGCAGCTCGGGGACAGGGGGCTACGAGCAGTACTTC	CASSSGTGGYEQYF
TRBV6-1	TRBD1	TRBJ2-3	few	TGTGCCAGCAGTGAAGAAGAAGGACAGGGCCGAGATACGCAGTATTTT	CASSEEEGQGRDTQYF
TRBV4-1	-	TRBJ1-5	few	TGCGCCAGCAGCACCGACAGAGATCAGCCCCAGCATTTT	CASSTDRDQPQHF
TRBV4-3	-	TRBJ1-5	once	TGCACCAGCAGCCAAGATAATAGCAGGAATCAGCCCCAGCATTTT	CTSSQDNSRNQPQHF
TRBV7-2	-	TRBJ1-1	many	TGTGCCAGCAGCTTAGATGTGGTGAACACTGAAGCTTTCTTT	CASSLDVVNTEAFF
TRBV7-2	-	TRBJ2-2	many	TGTGCCAGCAGCCCCCGGGACAAGGGAAACCGTGGGGAGCTGTTTTTT	CASSPRDKGNRGELFF
TRBV12-3/TRBV12-4	-	TRBJ2-1	many	TGTGCCAGCAGTTTTGGGGCTGAGCAGTTCTTC	CASSFGAEQFF
TRBV7-3	-	TRBJ2-7	many	TGTGCCAGCCGTGTAACCCTTTCCTACGAGCAGTACTTC	CASRVTLSYEQYF
TRBV6-5	-	TRBJ1-1	many	TGTGCCAGCAGCACGGGACACAACACTGAAGCTTTCTTT	CASSTGHNTEAFF
TRBV7-2	TRBD1	TRBJ2-2	many	TGTGCCAGCAGTCGAACCCAGGGGGCCAACACCGGGGAGCTGTTTTTT	CASSRTQGANTGELFF
TRBV27	-	TRBJ2-1	many	TGTGCCAGCAGTCAAGGGAGTGTCAATGAGCAGTTCTTC	CASSQGSVNEQFF